A single sample gave rise to the 20 T cell receptor beta chains below, sequenced in a study of T cell repertoires in cytomegalovirus infection. Their antigen targets remain unknown. TCRdb independently ran MiXCR on the reads; one entry per CDR3 protein. This table has about 830,000 distinct CDR3 sequences, about 31% appearing once. Sequenced here: cultured CD8+ T cells from PBMCs, sampled from culture after CMV antigen stimulation. The receptors were sampled from a human donor in good health (CMV status not recorded). Some clones in this sample may be carry-over from other donors' samples.

This clonotype has a count of ten or more. The J gene is TRBJ2-7, the V gene TRBV7-2; 9 bases are a match to TRBD1. Germline V CDR1 and CDR2: SGHTA, FQGNSA. V was clipped by 2 bases and J by 5 bases; unmatched bases: 7. The CDR3 is 15 amino acids. CDR3 in DNA: TGTGCCAGCAGCTTACCCGGGACAGGGAATCACGAGCAGTACTTC. It is translated as CASSLPGTGNHEQYF. The full variable domain, rest sourced from reference TRBV7-2 and TRBJ2-7, is GAGVSQSPSNKVTEKGKDVELRCDPISGHTALYWYRQSLGQGLEFLIYFQGNSAPDKSGLPSDRFSAERTGGSVSTLTIQRTQQEDSAVYLCASSLPGTGNHEQYFGPGTRLTVT.

The rearrangement joins TRBV7-8 to TRBJ2-1; tentative D call: TRBD1 (6 bases). There are 14 residues in the CDR3. Between the trimmed V and J ends, which lost 5 bases and 7 bases, there was a span of 15 bases. Germline lookup yields CDR1 SGHVS and CDR2 FQNEAQ. Here the CDR3 DNA reads TGTGCCAGCAGCCGAGAAAGGGGGTGGAATGAGCAGTTCTTC. Its translation: CASSRERGWNEQFF.

This clonotype occurred many times. The chain employs TRBV7-9 and TRBJ2-1; D not certain. Trimming stripped 2 bases from V and 2 bases from J, with 10 bases between. This CDR3 region has 15 residues. Germline CDR1 and CDR2: SEHNR and FQNEAQ (reference sequence). This CDR3 reads CASSLTLAAYNEQFF. The CDR3 DNA sequence: TGTGCCAGCAGCTTAACGTTAGCCGCCTACAATGAGCAGTTCTTC.

The chain couples TRBV4-1 to TRBJ2-3; D gene uncertain. In germline, CDR1 is MGHRA, CDR2 YSYEKL. CDR3 length: 14 residues. Trimming removed 0 bases at V and 4 bases at J, with 8 bases between. DNA for the CDR3: TGCGCCAGCAGCCAAGATCGTAGGCCAGATACGCAGTATTTT. Protein product: CASSQDRRPDTQYF.

Details on this clonotype: Being one base from a much bigger clone, this may be a read error. This chain connects TRBV7-2 to TRBJ2-3; TRBD1 matches 7 bases. V lost 1 base, J lost 5 bases, and 9 bases stayed unmatched. CDR3 size: 16 residues. CDR1 SGHTA and CDR2 FQGNSA come from the germline V gene. Here the CDR3 DNA reads TGTGCCAGCAGCTTAGGGACAGGCTTCGAGATAGATACGCAGTATTTT. It specifies CASSLGTGFEIDTQYF.

A word on this clonotype: Since a much larger clone is just one base distant, this may be a read error. This sequence joins TRBV7-2 and TRBJ2-1; the D call may be TRBD1 or TRBD2 (5 bases each). The V gene's germline CDR1 is SGHTA and CDR2 FQGNSA. This CDR3 contains 16 residues. The germline V and J ends were trimmed by 3 bases and 5 bases, with 17 bases remaining between them. CDR3 in DNA: TGTGCCAGCAGCTTCGGGACCCCCTTCGCCCACAATGAGCAGTTCTTC. This translates into CASSFGTPFAHNEQFF. The full variable domain, rest sourced from reference TRBV7-2 and TRBJ2-1, is GAGVSQSPSNKVTEKGKDVELRCDPISGHTALYWYRQSLGQGLEFLIYFQGNSAPDKSGLPSDRFSAERTGGSVSTLTIQRTQQEDSAVYLCASSFGTPFAHNEQFFGPGTRLTVL.

Notes on this clonotype: One end of the junction varies from germline; a read error may be responsible. The chain couples TRBV27 to TRBJ1-1; 7 positions match TRBD1. CDR1 is MNHEY, CDR2 SMNVEV, per germline (reference sequence). The length of the CDR3 is 15 residues. The CDR3 nucleotides read TGTGCCAACAGTTTAATCGGTACAGGGGATCTTGAAGCTTTCTTT. Residues: CANSLIGTGDLEAFF.

The chain recombines TRBV7-6 with TRBJ2-7; 8 bases are shared with TRBD2. The V gene end was trimmed by 5 bases and the J gene end by 4 bases; junction bases not matched to a gene: 13. Germline assignment: CDR1 SGHVS and CDR2 FNYEAQ. CDR3 length: 16 residues. The CDR3, as DNA: TGTGCCAGCAGCGGTCACCATACGACTAGCGTTTACGAGCAGTACTTC. This gives the protein CASSGHHTTSVYEQYF.

The table lists this clonotype with many counts. This chain uses TRBV6-1 with TRBJ2-5; D gene unclear. The CDR3 runs to 13 residues. Germline V gene sequence: CDR1 MNHNS, CDR2 SASEGT. The V and J ends lost 3 bases and 5 bases respectively, with 10 bases between them. CDR3 DNA sequence: TGTGCCAGCAGTGATTGGAACTGGGAGACCCAGTACTTC. Its translation is CASSDWNWETQYF.

This clonotype was counted only a few times. The rearrangement links TRBV5-5 to TRBJ1-5; D gene unclear. Germline V CDR1 and CDR2: SGHKS, YYEKEE (reference sequence). The CDR3 totals 15 residues. Trimming stripped 1 base from V and 2 bases from J, with 10 bases between. CDR3 sequence reads: CASSLWEVGNQPQHF. The CDR3 nucleotides are TGTGCCAGCAGCTTGTGGGAAGTGGGCAATCAGCCCCAGCATTTT.

Ten or more counts support this clonotype. This sequence joins TRBV7-9 and TRBJ1-1; D might be TRBD1 (5 bases). V gave up 2 bases and J gave up 2 bases, with 9 bases separating them. The V gene's germline CDR1 is SEHNR and CDR2 FQNEAQ (reference sequence). CDR3 length equals 14 residues. The CDR3 spells CASSLWDLNTEAFF. The CDR3, as DNA: TGTGCCAGCAGCTTATGGGACCTTAACACTGAAGCTTTCTTT. The whole variable domain, filled in from reference TRBV7-9 and TRBJ1-1, reads DTGVSQNPRHKITKRGQNVTFRCDPISEHNRLYWYRQTLGQGPEFLTYFQNEAQLEKSRLLSDRFSAERPKGSFSTLEIQRTEQGDSAMYLCASSLWDLNTEAFFGQGTRLTVV.

This clonotype has ten or more counts. This chain joins TRBV7-8 and TRBJ2-7, with no clear D. Trimming took 5 bases from V and 2 from J, leaving 16 bases between them. CDR1 and CDR2 from the germline V gene are SGHVS and FQNEAQ. CDR3 length equals 15 residues. The CDR3 sequence is CASSAGPKTPYEQYV. The CDR3 DNA follows: TGTGCCAGCAGCGCCGGGCCTAAGACCCCCTACGAGCAGTACGTC.

The table lists this clonotype with a few counts. The rearrangement joins TRBV4-1 to TRBJ2-1; no clear D. CDR3 length: 15 residues. The V end lost 4 bases, the J end lost 0 bases, and 10 bases lay between the germline ends. Germline loops: CDR1 MGHRA, CDR2 YSYEKL. The CDR3: CASSLDSVSYNEQFF. CDR3 coding DNA: TGCGCCAGCAGCCTTGACTCAGTCTCCTACAATGAGCAGTTCTTC.

There are a few counts of this clonotype. The chain employs TRBV7-6 and TRBJ2-1; 10 nucleotides match TRBD1. The CDR3 totals 15 residues. After removal of 5 bases from V and 2 bases from J, the junction contained 3 bases not matched to a gene. Per germline, CDR1 SGHVS and CDR2 FNYEAQ. CDR3 sequence: CASSQTGGAYNEQFF. CDR3 nucleotide sequence: TGTGCCAGCAGCCAGACAGGGGGCGCCTACAATGAGCAGTTCTTC.

This clonotype appeared a few times. V is TRBV12-3 or TRBV12-4 and J is TRBJ1-1; D gene unclear. The CDR3 has 14 residues. Trimming removed 3 bases from V and 5 bases from J, with 13 bases in between. The chain's CDR3 is CASSFDTLATEAFF. The CDR3 DNA is TGTGCCAGCAGTTTCGACACCCTGGCGACTGAAGCTTTCTTT.

This clonotype showed up just a few times. This chain joins TRBV20-1 and TRBJ1-2, with 7 bases that match TRBD1. Germline-derived CDR1 and CDR2 are DFQATT and SNEGSKA (reference sequence). V was clipped by 0 bases and J by 4 bases; unmatched bases: 2. This CDR3 is built from 13 residues. This chain's CDR3 is CSAREQGLYGYTF. CDR3 in DNA: TGCAGTGCTAGAGAACAGGGGCTCTATGGCTACACCTTC.

J is TRBJ2-5 and V is TRBV7-9, with TRBD1 as a possible D gene (5 bases). Trimming removed 4 bases at V and 5 bases at J, with 11 bases between. The CDR3 has 13 residues. The germline CDR1 and CDR2 sequences are SEHNR and FQNEAQ (reference sequence). CDR3 bases: TGTGCCAGCAGCTCCAGGGTGATGGAGACCCAGTACTTC. Its protein is CASSSRVMETQYF.

In its sample, this clonotype was seen a few times. The rearrangement uses TRBV19 and TRBJ1-2; D is ambiguous. Germline V CDR1 and CDR2: LNHDA, SQIVND (reference sequence). V lost 0 bases and J 3 bases, leaving 17 bases between the germline ends. The CDR3 length is 17 residues. The CDR3 loop reads CASSIEAIRMLDYGYTF. CDR3 nucleotide sequence: TGTGCCAGTAGTATAGAGGCCATTCGGATGCTGGACTATGGCTACACCTTC.

V usage is TRBV13 and J usage is TRBJ1-1; 7 bases fit TRBD1. This CDR3 region has 15 residues. CDR1 is PRHDT, CDR2 FYEKMQ, per germline (reference sequence). V trimming: 4 bases; J trimming: 4 bases; junction bases outside the gene matches: 9. CDR3 nucleotides: TGTGCCAGCAGCTCAGGCAGGGGGAAGAGCACTGAAGCTTTCTTT. Residues: CASSSGRGKSTEAFF.

The chain links TRBV4-1 to TRBJ1-1, with D possibly matching TRBD1 (5 bases). Trimming shortened V by 6 bases and J by 0 bases, and 14 bases separated the two germline ends. Germline V gives CDR1 MGHRA, CDR2 YSYEKL. CDR3 length: 15 amino acids. The CDR3 DNA is TGCGCCAGCAGGAATTACAGGAACATGAACACTGAAGCTTTCTTT. It translates to CASRNYRNMNTEAFF.